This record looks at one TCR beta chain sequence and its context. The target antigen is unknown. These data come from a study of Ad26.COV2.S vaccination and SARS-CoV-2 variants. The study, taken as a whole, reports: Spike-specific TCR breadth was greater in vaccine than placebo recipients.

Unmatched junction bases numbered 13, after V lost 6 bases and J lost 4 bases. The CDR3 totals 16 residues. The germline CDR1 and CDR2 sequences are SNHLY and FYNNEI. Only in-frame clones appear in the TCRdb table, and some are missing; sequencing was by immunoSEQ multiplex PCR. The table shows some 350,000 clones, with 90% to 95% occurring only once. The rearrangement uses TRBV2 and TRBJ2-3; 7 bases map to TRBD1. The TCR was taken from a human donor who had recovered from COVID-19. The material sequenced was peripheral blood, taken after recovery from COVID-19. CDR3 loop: CASRDHRGMGPDTQYF. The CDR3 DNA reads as TGTGCCAGCAGAGATCACAGGGGAATGGGCCCAGATACGCAGTATTTT. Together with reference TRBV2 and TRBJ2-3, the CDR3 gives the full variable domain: EPEVTQTPSHQVTQMGQEVILRCVPISNHLYFYWYRQILGQKVEFLVSFYNNEISEKSEIFDDQFSVERPDGSNFTLKIRSTKLEDSAMYFCASRDHRGMGPDTQYFGPGTRLTVL.